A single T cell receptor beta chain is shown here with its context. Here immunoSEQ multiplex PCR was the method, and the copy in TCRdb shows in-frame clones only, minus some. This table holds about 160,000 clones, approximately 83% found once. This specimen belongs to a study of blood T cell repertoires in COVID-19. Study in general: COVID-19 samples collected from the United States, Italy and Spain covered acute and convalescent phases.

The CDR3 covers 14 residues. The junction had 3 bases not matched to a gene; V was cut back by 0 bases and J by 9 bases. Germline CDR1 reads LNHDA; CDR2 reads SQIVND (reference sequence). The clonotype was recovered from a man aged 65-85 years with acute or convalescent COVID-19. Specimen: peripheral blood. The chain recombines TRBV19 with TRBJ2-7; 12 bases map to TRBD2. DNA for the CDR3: TGTGCCAGTAGTATAGATACTAGCGGGAGGTCGCAGTACTTC. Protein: CASSIDTSGRSQYF. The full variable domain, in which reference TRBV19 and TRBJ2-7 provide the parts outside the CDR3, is DGGITQSPKYLFRKEGQNVTLSCEQNLNHDAMYWYRQDPGQGLRLIYYSQIVNDFQKGDIAEGYSVSREKKESFPLTVTSAQKNPTAFYLCASSIDTSGRSQYFGPGTRLTVT.